The T cell receptor (beta chain) under discussion was sequenced for a study of cytomegalovirus exposure and HLA in healthy donors. Study conclusions and caveats: Other equally common chains were less clonally expanded than HLA-associated TCR beta chains, a later analysis showed. Presence/absence analyses assumed roughly uniform sequencing depth across donors, which may not hold. Most TCR sequences were rare, but some public TCRs occurred in many donors. Cytomegalovirus association was listed for about 150 TCR beta chains.

In the case of this clone: Its target is unknown.

Amplification used 60 Vbeta primers and 13 Jbeta primers. The data were produced by immunoSEQ multiplex PCR, yet TCRdb's version contains in-frame clones alone and is incomplete. The sample has under 150,000 clones, roughly 83% seen once; the top ten hold about 3.9%. Trimming cost V 1 base and J 1 base, with 11 bases left between them. From germline, CDR1 is LGHNT and CDR2 FRNRAP. There are 15 residues in the CDR3. The receptor's source is a man aged 40-49 years in good health and CMV-seropositive. The specimen was PBMCs. V is TRBV12-5 and J is TRBJ2-7; TRBD1 might be the D (6 bases). CDR3 residues: CASGLDSQGSYEQYF. DNA for the CDR3: TGTGCTAGTGGTTTGGACTCACAGGGATCCTACGAGCAGTACTTC.